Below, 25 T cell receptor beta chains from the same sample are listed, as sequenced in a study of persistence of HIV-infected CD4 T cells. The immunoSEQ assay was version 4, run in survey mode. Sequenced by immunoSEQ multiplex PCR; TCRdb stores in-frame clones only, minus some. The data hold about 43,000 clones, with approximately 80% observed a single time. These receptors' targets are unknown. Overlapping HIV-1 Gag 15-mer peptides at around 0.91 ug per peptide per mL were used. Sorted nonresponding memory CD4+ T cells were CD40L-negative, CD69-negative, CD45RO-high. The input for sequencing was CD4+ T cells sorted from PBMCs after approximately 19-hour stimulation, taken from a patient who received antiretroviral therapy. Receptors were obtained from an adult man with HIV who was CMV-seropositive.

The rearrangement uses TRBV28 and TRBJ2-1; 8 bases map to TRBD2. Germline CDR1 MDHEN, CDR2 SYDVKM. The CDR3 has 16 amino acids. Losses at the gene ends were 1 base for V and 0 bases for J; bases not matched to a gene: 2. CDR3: CASSLSLAASYNEQFF. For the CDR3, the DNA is TGTGCCAGCAGTTTATCACTAGCGGCCTCCTACAATGAGCAGTTCTTC. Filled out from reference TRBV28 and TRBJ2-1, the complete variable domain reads DVKVTQSSRYLVKRTGEKVFLECVQDMDHENMFWYRQDPGLGLRLIYFSYDVKMKEKGDIPEGYSVSREKKERFSLILESASTNQTSMYLCASSLSLAASYNEQFFGPGTRLTVL.

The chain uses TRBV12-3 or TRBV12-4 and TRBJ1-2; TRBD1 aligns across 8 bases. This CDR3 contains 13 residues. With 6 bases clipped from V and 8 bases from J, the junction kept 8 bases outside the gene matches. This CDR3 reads CASSRDRKWGYTF. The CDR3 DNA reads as TGTGCCAGCAGCCGGGACAGGAAATGGGGCTACACCTTC.

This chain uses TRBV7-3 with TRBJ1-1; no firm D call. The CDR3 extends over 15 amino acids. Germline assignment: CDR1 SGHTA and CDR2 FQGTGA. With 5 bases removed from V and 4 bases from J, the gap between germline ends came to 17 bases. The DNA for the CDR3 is TGTGCCAGCAGCCGAGACCCAGCGCGAGGCACTGAAGCTTTCTTT. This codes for CASSRDPARGTEAFF.

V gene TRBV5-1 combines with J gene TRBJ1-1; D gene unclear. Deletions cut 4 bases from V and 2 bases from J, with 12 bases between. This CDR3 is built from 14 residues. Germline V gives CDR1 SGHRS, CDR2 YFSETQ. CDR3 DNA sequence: TGCGCCAGCAGCACTGCGACGGGTAACACTGAAGCTTTCTTT. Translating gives CASSTATGNTEAFF.

CDR3 amino acids: CASSYSGGSYNQPQHF. The CDR3 DNA reads TGTGCCAGCAGTTACTCTGGAGGTTCTTACAATCAGCCCCAGCATTTT. The rearrangement joins TRBV6-2 or TRBV6-3 to TRBJ1-5, with D unresolved. Germline V gives CDR1 MNHEY, CDR2 SVGEGT. The CDR3 loop spans 16 amino acids. Trimming pared 0 bases from V and 3 bases from J, leaving 12 bases between.

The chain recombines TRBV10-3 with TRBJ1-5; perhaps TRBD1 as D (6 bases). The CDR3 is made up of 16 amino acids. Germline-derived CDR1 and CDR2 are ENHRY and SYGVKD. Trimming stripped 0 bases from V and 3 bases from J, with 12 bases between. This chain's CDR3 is CAISESGGPNNQPQHF. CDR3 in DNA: TGTGCCATCAGTGAGTCTGGGGGGCCAAACAATCAGCCCCAGCATTTT.

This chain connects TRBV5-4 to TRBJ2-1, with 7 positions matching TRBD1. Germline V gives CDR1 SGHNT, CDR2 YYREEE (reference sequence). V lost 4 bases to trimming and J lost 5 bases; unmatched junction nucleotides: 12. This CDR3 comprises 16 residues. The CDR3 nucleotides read TGTGCCAGCAGCCCACGATCCGGGACAGCGAACAATGAGCAGTTCTTC. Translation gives CASSPRSGTANNEQFF.

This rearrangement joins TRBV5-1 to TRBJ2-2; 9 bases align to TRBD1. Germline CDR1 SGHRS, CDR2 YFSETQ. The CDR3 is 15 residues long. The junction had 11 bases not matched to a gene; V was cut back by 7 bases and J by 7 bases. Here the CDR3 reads CASAGQGIDGGELFF. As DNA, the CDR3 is TGCGCCAGCGCGGGACAGGGAATCGATGGCGGGGAGCTGTTTTTT. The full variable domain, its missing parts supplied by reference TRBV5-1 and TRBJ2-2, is KAGVTQTPRYLIKTRGQQVTLSCSPISGHRSVSWYQQTPGQGLQFLFEYFSETQRNKGNFPGRFSGRQFSNSRSEMNVSTLELGDSALYLCASAGQGIDGGELFFGEGSRLTVL.

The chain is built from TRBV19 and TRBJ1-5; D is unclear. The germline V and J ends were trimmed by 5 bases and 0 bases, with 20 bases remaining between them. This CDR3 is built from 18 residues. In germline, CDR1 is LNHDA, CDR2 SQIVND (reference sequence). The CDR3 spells CASSPGRIEPYSNQPQHF. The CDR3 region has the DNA TGTGCCAGTAGTCCCGGGAGAATCGAGCCTTATAGCAATCAGCCCCAGCATTTT.

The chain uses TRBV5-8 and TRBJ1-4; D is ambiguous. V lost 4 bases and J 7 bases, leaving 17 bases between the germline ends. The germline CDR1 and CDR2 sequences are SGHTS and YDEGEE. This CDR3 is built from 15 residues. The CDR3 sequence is CASSRGVGGIEKLFF. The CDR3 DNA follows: TGTGCCAGCAGCCGAGGAGTTGGTGGAATTGAAAAACTGTTTTTT.

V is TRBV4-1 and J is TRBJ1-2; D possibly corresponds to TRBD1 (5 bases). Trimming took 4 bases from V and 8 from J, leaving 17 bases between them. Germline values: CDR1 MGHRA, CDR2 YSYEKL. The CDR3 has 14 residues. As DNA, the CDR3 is TGCGCCAGCAGCCCGGGACGGATTTTAGGGGGCTACACCTTC. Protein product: CASSPGRILGGYTF.

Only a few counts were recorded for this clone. The CDR3 DNA sequence: TGTGCCAGTAGTATAGGAGAGGGGGTCGGTGGCTACACCTTC. It translates to CASSIGEGVGGYTF. J is TRBJ1-2 and V is TRBV19; perhaps TRBD1 as D (6 bases). V was cut by 1 base and J by 7 bases, with 13 bases left in between. Germline assignment: CDR1 LNHDA and CDR2 SQIVND (reference sequence). The CDR3 contains 14 residues.

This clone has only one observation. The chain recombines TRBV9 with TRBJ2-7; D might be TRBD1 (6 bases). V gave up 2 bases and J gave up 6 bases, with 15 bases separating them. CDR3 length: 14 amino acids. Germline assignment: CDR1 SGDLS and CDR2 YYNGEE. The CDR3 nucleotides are TGTGCCAGCAGCGTCCTTCCACAGGGTTCCGAGCAGTACTTC. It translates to CASSVLPQGSEQYF. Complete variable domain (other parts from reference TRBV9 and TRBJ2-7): DSGVTQTPKHLITATGQRVTLRCSPRSGDLSVYWYQQSLDQGLQFLIQYYNGEERAKGNILERFSAQQFPDLHSELNLSSLELGDSALYFCASSVLPQGSEQYFGPGTRLTVT.

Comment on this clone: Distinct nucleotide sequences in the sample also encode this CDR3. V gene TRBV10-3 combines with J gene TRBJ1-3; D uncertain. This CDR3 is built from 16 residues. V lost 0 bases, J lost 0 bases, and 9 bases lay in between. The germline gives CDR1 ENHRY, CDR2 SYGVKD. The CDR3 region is CAISESDGYSGNTIYF. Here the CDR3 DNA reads TGTGCCATCAGTGAGTCCGACGGTTACTCTGGAAACACCATATATTTT.

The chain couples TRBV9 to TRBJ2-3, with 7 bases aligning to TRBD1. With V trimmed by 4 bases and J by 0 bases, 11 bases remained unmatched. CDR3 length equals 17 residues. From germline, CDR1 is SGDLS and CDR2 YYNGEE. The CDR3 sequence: CASSYSSGQLSTDTQYF. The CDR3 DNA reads TGTGCCAGCAGCTATTCTTCGGGACAGCTAAGCACAGATACGCAGTATTTT.

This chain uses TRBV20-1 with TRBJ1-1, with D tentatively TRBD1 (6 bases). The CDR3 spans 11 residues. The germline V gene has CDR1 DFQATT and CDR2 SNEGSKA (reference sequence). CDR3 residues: CRARGNTEAFF. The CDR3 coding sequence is TGCAGGGCCAGGGGGAACACTGAAGCTTTCTTT.

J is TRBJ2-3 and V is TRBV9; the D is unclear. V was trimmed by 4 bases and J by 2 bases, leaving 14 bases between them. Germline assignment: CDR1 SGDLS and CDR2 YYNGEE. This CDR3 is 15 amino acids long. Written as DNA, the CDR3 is TGTGCCAGCAGCCCTGTCTTAAGTCCCACAGATACGCAGTATTTT. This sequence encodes CASSPVLSPTDTQYF.

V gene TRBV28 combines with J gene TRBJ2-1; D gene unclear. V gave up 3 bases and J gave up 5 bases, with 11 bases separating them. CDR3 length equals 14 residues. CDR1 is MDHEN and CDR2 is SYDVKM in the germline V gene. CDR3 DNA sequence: TGTGCCAGCAGTTTTCTACGGCGGAACAATGAGCAGTTCTTC. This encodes CASSFLRRNNEQFF.

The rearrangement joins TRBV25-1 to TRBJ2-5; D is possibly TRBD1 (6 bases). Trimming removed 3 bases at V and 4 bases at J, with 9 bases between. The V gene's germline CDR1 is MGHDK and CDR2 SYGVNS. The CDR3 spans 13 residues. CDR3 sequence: CASSDVRGETQYF. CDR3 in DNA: TGTGCCAGCAGTGACGTCAGGGGAGAGACCCAGTACTTC.

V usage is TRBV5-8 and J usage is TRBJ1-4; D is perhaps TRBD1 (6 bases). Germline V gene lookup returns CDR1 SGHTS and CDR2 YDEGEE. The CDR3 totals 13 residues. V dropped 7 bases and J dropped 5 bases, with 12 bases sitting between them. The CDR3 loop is CASLRQENEKLFF. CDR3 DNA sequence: TGTGCCAGCCTAAGACAGGAGAATGAAAAACTGTTTTTT.

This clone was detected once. In DNA, the CDR3 is TGTGCCAGCCGACAGGGGGAAGGGAGGACTGAAGCTTTCTTT. Protein: CASRQGEGRTEAFF. The rearrangement uses TRBV19 and TRBJ1-1, with 9 bases fitting TRBD1. The CDR3 has 14 amino acids. In germline, CDR1 is LNHDA, CDR2 SQIVND (reference sequence). V was clipped by 9 bases and J by 5 bases; unmatched bases: 10.

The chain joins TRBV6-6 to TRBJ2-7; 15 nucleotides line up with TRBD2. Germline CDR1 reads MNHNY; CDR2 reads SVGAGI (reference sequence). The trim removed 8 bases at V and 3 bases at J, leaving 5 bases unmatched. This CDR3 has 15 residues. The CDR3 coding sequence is TGTGCCAGCTTGGGGACTAGCGGGGGGTTCTACGAGCAGTACTTC. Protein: CASLGTSGGFYEQYF.

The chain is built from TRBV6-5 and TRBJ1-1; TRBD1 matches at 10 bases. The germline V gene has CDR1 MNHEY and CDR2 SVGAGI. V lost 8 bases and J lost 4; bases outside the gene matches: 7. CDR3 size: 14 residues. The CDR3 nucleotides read TGTGCCAGCGGGCGACAGGGGGCGAGCACTGAAGCTTTCTTT. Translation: CASGRQGASTEAFF.

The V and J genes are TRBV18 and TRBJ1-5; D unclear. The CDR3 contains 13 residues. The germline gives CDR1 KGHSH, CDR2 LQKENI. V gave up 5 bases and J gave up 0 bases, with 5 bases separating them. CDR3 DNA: TGTGCCAGCTCAATGGATAGCAATCAGCCCCAGCATTTT. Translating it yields CASSMDSNQPQHF. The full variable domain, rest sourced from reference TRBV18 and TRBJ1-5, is NAGVMQNPRHLVRRRGQEARLRCSPMKGHSHVYWYRQLPEEGLKFMVYLQKENIIDESGMPKERFSAEFPKEGPSILRIQQVVRGDSAAYFCASSMDSNQPQHFGDGTRLSIL.

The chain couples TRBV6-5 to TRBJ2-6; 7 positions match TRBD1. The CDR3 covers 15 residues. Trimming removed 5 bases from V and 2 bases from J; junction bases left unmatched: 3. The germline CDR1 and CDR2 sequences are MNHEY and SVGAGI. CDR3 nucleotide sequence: TGTGCCAGCAGTCACAGGGGCACTGGGGCCAACGTCCTGACTTTC. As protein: CASSHRGTGANVLTF.